This TCR beta chain was found in a study of technical replicates of blood from a handful of donors (dated by TCRdb to about 2017). The junction shows trimming of 0 bases on V and 3 bases on J, and the gene matches do not reach 9 bases of it. CDR1 and CDR2, per the germline V gene, are MNHNS and SASEGT. The CDR3 runs 17 residues from the cysteine to the phenylalanine. The kept DNA is CDR3 alone, 51 bases in frame from the first base. To prepare the library, the immunoSEQ multiplex PCR assay was applied. TCRdb carries this immuneACCESS record with in-frame sequences only. Its versions omit some clonotypes, under half of them owing to an unresolved V gene in the studies checked, with the rest unexplained. The sample yields 35,000 to 50,000 clones; about 96% were counted once. 0.37% of the sample comes from the top ten. This clone is labeled medium-sized (0.01 to 0.1%). Its antigen remains unidentified. Per-nucleotide qualities are absent, and no much larger clonotype sits a single base away.

The chain links TRBV6-1 with TRBJ2-7, and 9 bases in between align with TRBD1. The receptor was derived from a human donor in good health. Sequencing was carried out using T cells isolated from PBMCs. This receptor has the CDR3 CASSEARGGTGLYEQYF. The DNA is as follows: TGTGCCAGCAGTGAAGCGAGGGGGGGGACAGGGCTCTACGAGCAGTACTTC.